Shown below are 30 T cell receptor beta chains from a single sample sequenced in a study of Ad26.COV2.S vaccination and SARS-CoV-2 variants. Using immunoSEQ multiplex PCR, the repertoire was profiled, and TCRdb retains in-frame clones only, with some absent. The sample includes approximately 300,000 clones, 70% to 90% of them seen just once. Treatment here: about 20 received Ad26.COV2.S at low or high dose, single or two shots; about 5 received placebo; per-sample allocation not given. Samples came from day 63 after the first vaccine or placebo injection. The material sequenced was peripheral blood, taken in a trial of Ad26.COV2.S vaccine versus placebo. The receptor set was obtained from a person between 18 and 59 years old who received the Ad26.COV2.S COVID-19 vaccine or a placebo.

The chain couples TRBV20-1 to TRBJ1-2, with 7 bases fitting TRBD1. J gave up 3 bases and V 3 bases, and 7 bases lay outside the gene matches. Germline V CDR1 and CDR2: DFQATT, SNEGSKA (reference sequence). The CDR3 loop spans 14 amino acids. The CDR3 DNA reads as TGCAGTGCTAGTCCCGGAGGGGGCGACTATGGCTACACCTTC. As protein: CSASPGGGDYGYTF.

The J gene is TRBJ2-2, the V gene TRBV27, with unresolved D. Trimming stripped 6 bases from V and 0 bases from J, with 11 bases between. This CDR3 spans 15 amino acids. The germline V gene has CDR1 MNHEY and CDR2 SMNVEV (reference sequence). The CDR3: CASSPWGSNTGELFF. Here the CDR3 DNA reads TGTGCCAGCAGCCCATGGGGTTCGAACACCGGGGAGCTGTTTTTT.

The sample holds a few counts of this clone. V and J are TRBV30 and TRBJ1-5; D perhaps matches TRBD1 (5 bases). The CDR3 loop spans 13 amino acids. The germline gives CDR1 GTSNPN, CDR2 SVGIG (reference sequence). V shed 2 bases and J shed 4 bases, with 9 bases lying between them. The CDR3 DNA follows: TGTGCCTGGAGTCGACAGACAAATCAGCCCCAGCATTTT. This gives the protein CAWSRQTNQPQHF.

The chain has TRBV7-2 and TRBJ1-2, with 10 nucleotides matching TRBD1. This CDR3 is built from 15 residues. Germline V gives CDR1 SGHTA, CDR2 FQGNSA. Trimming took 5 bases from V and 8 from J; bases not matched to a gene: 11. Here the CDR3 reads CASSTRQGAGGGYTF. In nucleotides, the CDR3 is TGTGCCAGCAGCACTCGACAGGGGGCCGGTGGAGGCTACACCTTC.

V gene TRBV4-3 combines with J gene TRBJ1-4; no reliable D call. Germline V gene data show CDR1 as LGHNA and CDR2 as YSLEER. With 4 bases removed from V and 0 bases from J, the gap between germline ends came to 6 bases. CDR3 size: 14 residues. DNA of the CDR3: TGCGCCAGCAGCCCCCAGGCAACTAATGAAAAACTGTTTTTT. As protein: CASSPQATNEKLFF.

The table lists this clone with many counts. The chain couples TRBV6-5 to TRBJ1-1; D gene ambiguous. V was trimmed by 7 bases and J by 8 bases, leaving 20 bases between them. The CDR3 is 14 amino acids. CDR1 is MNHEY and CDR2 is SVGAGI in the germline V gene. The CDR3 DNA reads TGTGCCAGCAACCCCTCCGGACCCCCTAAGGAAGCTTTCTTT. Translated, it gives CASNPSGPPKEAFF.

The chain couples TRBV27 to TRBJ1-1, with D possibly being TRBD1 (6 bases). The ends were cut back, 8 bases at V and 0 bases at J, with 19 bases in the middle. Per germline, CDR1 MNHEY and CDR2 SMNVEV (reference sequence). The CDR3 consists of 16 residues. The CDR3 region is CASCRKLQGLNTEAFF. The CDR3 DNA is TGTGCCAGCTGCCGAAAACTACAGGGACTGAACACTGAAGCTTTCTTT.

A few counts support this clone. The chain couples TRBV10-3 to TRBJ1-2; D remains ambiguous. Trimming shortened V by 6 bases and J by 4 bases, and 15 bases separated the two germline ends. The germline V gene encodes CDR1 ENHRY and CDR2 SYGVKD. This CDR3 contains 14 residues. This CDR3 reads CAISSEGWSYGYTF. In DNA form, the CDR3 reads TGTGCCATCAGCTCCGAAGGGTGGAGCTATGGCTACACCTTC.

The chain is built from TRBV19 and TRBJ1-5; perhaps TRBD1 as D (6 bases). The CDR3 runs 15 residues. Germline V gene lookup returns CDR1 LNHDA and CDR2 SQIVND (reference sequence). The V and J ends lost 5 bases and 3 bases respectively, with 14 bases between them. The CDR3 protein is CASSPLTGNNQPQHF. DNA of the CDR3: TGTGCCAGTAGTCCCCTGACAGGAAACAATCAGCCCCAGCATTTT.

This chain links TRBV7-3 with TRBJ2-3; 7 bases align to TRBD2. The V gene's germline CDR1 is SGHTA and CDR2 FQGTGA. The trim removed 3 bases at V and 6 bases at J, leaving 9 bases unmatched. The CDR3 covers 15 residues. CDR3 in amino acids: CASSFRAGRVDTQYF. The CDR3, as DNA: TGTGCCAGCAGCTTTAGGGCGGGGAGGGTTGATACGCAGTATTTT.

The rearrangement joins TRBV3-1 (or the pseudogene TRBV3-2) to TRBJ2-5, with 8 bases identical to TRBD2. CDR1 and CDR2 from the germline V gene are LGHDT and YNNKEL (reference sequence). The CDR3 contains 16 residues. V dropped 6 bases and J dropped 5; count of bases not matched to a gene: 14. The CDR3 DNA is TGTGCCAGCAGTCTCCGGAGTAGCGGGGCACGGGAGACCCAGTACTTC. Translation gives CASSLRSSGARETQYF.

J is TRBJ1-1 and V is TRBV12-3 or TRBV12-4; possible D gene TRBD1, 6 bases. The CDR3 consists of 13 residues. V lost 5 bases and J 8 bases, leaving 15 bases between the germline ends. CDR3 DNA: TGTGCCAGCAGTCGGAACCCCGGACAGGAAGCTTTCTTT. Its translation is CASSRNPGQEAFF.

V and J are TRBV18 and TRBJ2-5; 9 positions agree with TRBD2. The V and J ends lost 0 bases and 10 bases, in that order; junction bases with no gene match: 12. The CDR3 loop spans 16 amino acids. Germline values: CDR1 KGHSH, CDR2 LQKENI. The CDR3 spells CASSPPSGGKRGDQYF. DNA for the CDR3: TGTGCCAGCTCACCACCAAGCGGGGGGAAGCGGGGCGACCAGTACTTC. The variable domain in full, completed from reference TRBV18 and TRBJ2-5, reads NAGVMQNPRHLVRRRGQEARLRCSPMKGHSHVYWYRQLPEEGLKFMVYLQKENIIDESGMPKERFSAEFPKEGPSILRIQQVVRGDSAAYFCASSPPSGGKRGDQYFGPGTRLLVL.

This chain uses TRBV30 with TRBJ2-2; D might be TRBD1 or TRBD2, each matching 6 bases. V lost 0 bases and J lost 2, with 16 bases in between. CDR3 length: 17 amino acids. The germline gives CDR1 GTSNPN, CDR2 SVGIG (reference sequence). The CDR3, as DNA: TGTGCCTGGAGTGTTTTGAAGGGGGGACTTAACACCGGGGAGCTGTTTTTT. It yields the protein CAWSVLKGGLNTGELFF.

The chain uses TRBV2 and TRBJ2-1; TRBD2 is a possible D gene (6 bases). Trimming pared 8 bases from V and 7 bases from J, leaving 9 bases between. This CDR3 is built from 11 residues. Per the germline V gene, CDR1 is SNHLY and CDR2 is FYNNEI. The CDR3 region is CASGGGNEQFF. CDR3 nucleotides: TGTGCCAGCGGTGGGGGGAATGAGCAGTTCTTC. The complete variable domain, with remaining parts taken from reference TRBV2 and TRBJ2-1, reads EPEVTQTPSHQVTQMGQEVILRCVPISNHLYFYWYRQILGQKVEFLVSFYNNEISEKSEIFDDQFSVERPDGSNFTLKIRSTKLEDSAMYFCASGGGNEQFFGPGTRLTVL.

V is TRBV25-1 and J is TRBJ2-4; tentative D call: TRBD2 (6 bases). Germline CDR1 and CDR2: MGHDK and SYGVNS. Trimming left V 4 bases short and J 5 bases short, with 9 bases between. The CDR3 totals 13 residues. The DNA of the CDR3 is TGTGCCAGCAGTGTTCCGGGGGAAAACATTCAGTACTTC. It translates to CASSVPGENIQYF.

Remarks on this clone: A junction end diverges from the germline sequence, so it may reflect a read error. The chain uses TRBV25-1 and TRBJ1-3; no definite D call. Looked up from germline, CDR1 is MGHDK and CDR2 is SYGVNS. The CDR3 loop spans 11 amino acids. For the CDR3, the DNA is TGTGCCAGCGGGGAGGGAACCACCATATATTTT. Its protein product is CASGEGTTIYF.

The rearrangement joins TRBV3-1 (or the pseudogene TRBV3-2) to TRBJ2-2; TRBD2 matches 7 bases. Per germline, CDR1 LGHDT and CDR2 YNNKEL (reference sequence). Trimming at V came to 3 bases and at J to 9 bases, leaving 4 bases not matched to a gene. The CDR3 has 13 residues. This chain's CDR3 is CASSHGGGRELFF. The CDR3 DNA is TGTGCCAGCAGCCATGGGGGAGGGAGGGAGCTGTTTTTT.

The chain links TRBV10-3 to TRBJ2-7, with D unclear. Looked up from germline, CDR1 is ENHRY and CDR2 is SYGVKD. Trimming removed 10 bases at V and 0 bases at J, with 19 bases between. This CDR3 comprises 15 residues. CDR3 in DNA: TGTGCCACCAAGGGCGCGTTTGCTACCTCCTACGAGCAGTACTTC. Translation gives CATKGAFATSYEQYF.

J is TRBJ2-7 and V is TRBV5-3; D unresolved. TRBV5-3 has ORF status, its function being uncertain. V was trimmed by 0 bases and J by 0 bases, leaving 16 bases between them. The CDR3 is made up of 17 amino acids. CDR3 residues: CARSLEGPRRTSYEQYF. CDR3 bases: TGTGCCAGAAGCTTGGAAGGTCCTAGACGAACCTCCTACGAGCAGTACTTC.

V usage is TRBV12-3 or TRBV12-4 and J usage is TRBJ2-7, with D unresolved. The ends were cut back, 3 bases at V and 3 bases at J, with 3 bases in the middle. The CDR3 is 11 amino acids. DNA of the CDR3: TGTGCCAGCAGTTTTGGCTACGAGCAGTACTTC. This sequence encodes CASSFGYEQYF.

The V call is TRBV5-1, the J call TRBJ2-1; 8 nucleotides align to TRBD1. The germline V gene has CDR1 SGHRS and CDR2 YFSETQ. J gave up 7 bases and V 4 bases, and 7 bases lay outside the gene matches. This CDR3 region has 14 residues. In nucleotides, the CDR3 is TGCGCCAGCAGCCCTTGGACAGGGCAAAATGAGCAGTTCTTC. This translates into CASSPWTGQNEQFF.

The chain couples TRBV3-1 (or the pseudogene TRBV3-2) to TRBJ1-2; tentative D call: TRBD1 (5 bases). Germline-derived CDR1 and CDR2 are LGHDT and YNNKEL (reference sequence). This CDR3 has 16 amino acids. With 1 base removed from V and 4 bases from J, the gap between germline ends came to 16 bases. The CDR3 reads CASSQGARGRLYGYTF. The CDR3, as DNA: TGTGCCAGCAGCCAAGGAGCCCGGGGACGGCTCTATGGCTACACCTTC.

The chain links TRBV7-2 to TRBJ1-6; 11 nucleotides line up with TRBD1. Germline CDR1 reads SGHTA; CDR2 reads FQGNSA. The CDR3 has 15 amino acids. After removal of 5 bases from V and 8 bases from J, the junction contained 5 bases not matched to a gene. The CDR3 DNA sequence: TGTGCCAGCAGCCCCGGACAGGGGGCTTATTCACCCCTCCACTTT. Protein sequence: CASSPGQGAYSPLHF.

The V gene is TRBV7-2, the J gene TRBJ1-1; D is possibly TRBD1 (6 bases). The CDR3 loop spans 14 amino acids. V dropped 5 bases and J dropped 3 bases, with 13 bases sitting between them. CDR1 and CDR2 from the germline V gene are SGHTA and FQGNSA. CDR3 amino acids: CASSTQQGYTEAFF. In nucleotides, the CDR3 is TGTGCCAGCAGCACGCAACAGGGATACACTGAAGCTTTCTTT.

The table lists this clone with a few counts. Compared with germline, one end of the junction differs, possibly owing to a read error. V usage is TRBV5-4 and J usage is TRBJ1-6, with a possible D match to TRBD1 (5 bases). The germline CDR1 and CDR2 sequences are SGHNT and YYREEE (reference sequence). CDR3 length: 13 amino acids. This chain's CDR3 is CASRLGENSPLHF. The CDR3 DNA sequence: TGTGCCAGCAGATTGGGGGAGAATTCACCCCTCCACTTT. Full variable domain (outside the CDR3, taken from reference TRBV5-4 and TRBJ1-6): ETGVTQSPTHLIKTRGQQVTLRCSSQSGHNTVSWYQQALGQGPQFIFQYYREEENGRGNFPPRFSGLQFPNYSSELNVNALELDDSALYLCASRLGENSPLHFGNGTRLTVT.

The rearrangement joins TRBV27 to TRBJ1-2; no firm D call. V was pared by 5 bases and J by 8 bases, with 18 bases between. CDR3 length: 14 residues. Germline V CDR1 and CDR2: MNHEY, SMNVEV (reference sequence). The CDR3 DNA follows: TGTGCCAGCAGTCCATGGGAAGGAGGCGGGGGCTACACCTTC. As protein: CASSPWEGGGGYTF.

The chain combines TRBV30 with TRBJ1-6; D not resolved. CDR1 and CDR2 (germline): GTSNPN, SVGIG (reference sequence). The CDR3 covers 13 residues. V was clipped by 3 bases and J by 5 bases, with 8 bases between them. The CDR3 nucleotides are TGTGCCTGGAGGCGGGGAAATAATTCACCCCTCCACTTT. Residues: CAWRRGNNSPLHF.

CDR3 in DNA: TGTGCCAGCTCACTACCAGGGACAGGAGTTTACGAGCAGTACTTC. It specifies CASSLPGTGVYEQYF. The rearrangement links TRBV18 to TRBJ2-7; 8 bases map to TRBD1. The CDR3 loop spans 15 amino acids. Per germline, CDR1 KGHSH and CDR2 LQKENI. J gave up 4 bases and V 4 bases, and 9 bases lay outside the gene matches.

The chain employs TRBV4-3 and TRBJ2-5, with D possibly matching TRBD1 (5 bases). CDR3 length: 19 residues. V was trimmed by 0 bases and J by 2 bases, leaving 22 bases between them. Germline V gene lookup returns CDR1 LGHNA and CDR2 YSLEER. CDR3 DNA: TGCGCCAGCAGCCAAGAGGCAAATTTTAGGGCAGGGCCGCAAGAGACCCAGTACTTC. Encoded protein: CASSQEANFRAGPQETQYF.